Listed here are 8 T cell receptor beta chains from one sample, sequenced in a study of T cell clonality in common variable immunodeficiency. Generated by immunoSEQ multiplex PCR, the TCRdb table keeps only in-frame clones and is missing some. This record lists about 64,000 clones, none seen once only, and the top ten clones contain about 1.5%. What was sequenced was peripheral blood mononuclear cells. These receptors all stem from a person aged 18-70 years in good health.

This clone has a count of ten or more. Read data end 3 residues before the CDR3 end; the end is taken from the germline J gene. The genes are TRBV19 and TRBJ1-1, with D unclear. The germline V gene encodes CDR1 LNHDA and CDR2 SQIVND (reference sequence). CDR3 length: 12 amino acids. V was pared by 7 bases and J by 4 bases, with 10 bases between. This chain's CDR3 is CASTDRGTEAFF. The covered CDR3 bases are TGTGCCAGTACCGACCGGGGCACTGAA.

The sample holds many counts of this clone. Read data end 3 residues before the CDR3 end; the end is taken from the germline J gene. This chain links TRBV19 with TRBJ2-1; D not resolved. This CDR3 comprises 13 residues. Germline loops: CDR1 LNHDA, CDR2 SQIVND (reference sequence). Trimming shortened V by 5 bases and J by 6 bases, and 11 bases separated the two germline ends. CDR3 residues: CASSPRSFNEQFF. Partial CDR3 DNA: TGTGCCAGTAGTCCGCGGAGCTTCAATGAG.

This clone was found many times. Read coverage stops 3 residues before the CDR3 terminus; the germline J gene supplies the remainder. Different DNA sequences within this sample yield the same CDR3. The genes are TRBV7-9 and TRBJ1-1, with 7 positions matching TRBD1. The CDR3 totals 14 residues. Germline CDR1 and CDR2: SEHNR and FQNEAQ (reference sequence). J was trimmed by 0 bases and V by 6 bases; bases with no gene match: 4. This CDR3 is CASSPTGMNTEAFF. The part of the CDR3 DNA that was read is TGTGCCAGCAGTCCGACAGGGATGAACACTGAA.

This clone was recorded many times. The sequenced fragment ends 3 residues before the CDR3 boundary, so the rest is inferred from the germline J gene. The chain is built from TRBV7-8 and TRBJ1-1, with a tentative D call TRBD1 (5 bases). This CDR3 region has 15 residues. CDR1 SGHVS and CDR2 FQNEAQ come from the germline V gene. Trimming removed 4 bases from V and 3 bases from J, with 15 bases in between. CDR3 loop: CASSSRGSWDTEAFF. The sequenced CDR3 bases are TGTGCCAGCAGCTCTAGGGGATCCTGGGACACTGAA.

This clone was detected many times. Read coverage stops 3 residues before the CDR3 terminus; the germline J gene supplies the remainder. The chain is built from TRBV5-1 and TRBJ1-1, with TRBD1 matching over 8 bases. CDR1 is SGHRS and CDR2 is YFSETQ in the germline V gene. The V segment lost 0 bases and the J segment 0 bases; nucleotides outside the gene matches: 7. The CDR3 covers 17 residues. Incomplete CDR3 DNA: TGCGCCAGCAGCTTGGGTCCCGGGACAGGTATGAACACTGAA. Its translation is CASSLGPGTGMNTE. In full, the CDR3 is CASSLGPGTGMNTEAFF.

This clone was recorded at least ten times. The read is 3 residues too short to cover the CDR3 end, so that end is filled in from the germline J gene. The V call is TRBV19, the J call TRBJ2-6; D might be TRBD2 (6 bases). Germline assignment: CDR1 LNHDA and CDR2 SQIVND (reference sequence). Between the trimmed V and J ends, which lost 5 bases and 4 bases, there was a span of 21 bases. The CDR3 has 18 residues. Partial CDR3 DNA: TGTGCCAGTAGTGTTGACACCGGGGGAGCCTTAGGGGCCAACGTC. It specifies CASSVDTGGALGANV. The entire CDR3 protein is CASSVDTGGALGANVLTF.

Comments on this clone: Read sequence stops 3 residues before the CDR3 end, and the germline J gene provides the missing end. The rearrangement joins TRBV7-9 to TRBJ1-2; possible D gene TRBD1, 6 bases. The CDR3 is made up of 15 amino acids. Germline-derived CDR1 and CDR2 are SEHNR and FQNEAQ (reference sequence). Partial CDR3 DNA: TGTGCCAGCAGCCAAGAGGCAGGGGTCACCAATGAC. Translation gives CASSQEAGVTND. The full CDR3 reads CASSQEAGVTNDYTF.

This clone was counted many times. The CDR3 is cut off 3 residues early in the read; its end comes from the germline J gene. The chain recombines TRBV29-1 with TRBJ2-7; D perhaps matches TRBD2 (5 bases). The CDR3 extends over 14 amino acids. The ends were cut back, 0 bases at V and 5 bases at J, with 14 bases in the middle. CDR1 is SQVTM, CDR2 ANQGSEA, per germline. The part of the CDR3 DNA that was read is TGCAGCGTTGAAGAGCCCGGGGTATCCGACGAG. Translated: CSVEEPGVSDE. Given in full, the CDR3 is CSVEEPGVSDEQYF.